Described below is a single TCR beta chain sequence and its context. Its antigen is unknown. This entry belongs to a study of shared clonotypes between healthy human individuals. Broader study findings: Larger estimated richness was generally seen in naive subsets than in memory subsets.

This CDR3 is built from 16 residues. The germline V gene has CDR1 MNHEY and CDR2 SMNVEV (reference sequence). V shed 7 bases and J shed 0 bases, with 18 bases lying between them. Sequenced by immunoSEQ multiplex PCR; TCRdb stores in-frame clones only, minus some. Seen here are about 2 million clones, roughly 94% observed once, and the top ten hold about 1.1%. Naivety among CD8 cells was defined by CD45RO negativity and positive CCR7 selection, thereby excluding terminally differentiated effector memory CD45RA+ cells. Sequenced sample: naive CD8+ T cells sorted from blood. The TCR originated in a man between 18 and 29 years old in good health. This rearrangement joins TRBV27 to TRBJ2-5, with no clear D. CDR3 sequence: CASKALSDIYQETQYF. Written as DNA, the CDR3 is TGTGCCAGCAAAGCTCTCTCGGATATTTACCAAGAGACCCAGTACTTC.